Below are 17 T cell receptor beta chains sequenced from a single sample in a study of T cells in localized non-small cell lung cancer. Method: immunoSEQ multiplex PCR; TCRdb's copy keeps in-frame clones and lacks some. This sample has roughly 30,000 clones, with approximately 88% found just once. Sequenced here: peripheral blood mononuclear cells, sampled before any cancer treatment. The receptors come from a woman aged 35-75 years with stage III lung adenocarcinoma.

V gene TRBV7-2 combines with J gene TRBJ2-5, with D possibly being TRBD1 or TRBD2 (6 bases each). This CDR3 contains 16 residues. Trimming took off 0 bases at V and 5 bases at J, with 16 bases between the two ends. Looked up from germline, CDR1 is SGHTA and CDR2 is FQGNSA. The CDR3 coding sequence is TGTGCCAGCAGCTTAGCGTGGGGGGCATTAGGGGAGACCCAGTACTTC. The encoded protein is CASSLAWGALGETQYF.

This chain uses TRBV15 with TRBJ1-5, with TRBD1 identical over 10 bases. V was pared by 6 bases and J by 5 bases, with 4 bases of the junction left unmatched. Germline V lookup: CDR1 LNHNV, CDR2 YYDKDF (reference sequence). The CDR3 is made up of 14 amino acids. For the CDR3, the DNA is TGTGCCACCAGTCAGGACAGGGGGTATCAGCCCCAGCATTTT. It yields the protein CATSQDRGYQPQHF. The full variable domain, in which reference TRBV15 and TRBJ1-5 provide the parts outside the CDR3, is DAMVIQNPRYQVTQFGKPVTLSCSQTLNHNVMYWYQQKSSQAPKLLFHYYDKDFNNEADTPDNFQSRRPNTSFCFLDIRSPGLGDTAMYLCATSQDRGYQPQHFGDGTRLSIL.

The CDR3 sequence: CASQGYKNIQYF. The CDR3 nucleotides are TGCGCCAGCCAGGGCTACAAAAACATTCAGTACTTC. The J gene is TRBJ2-4, the V gene TRBV4-1, with D perhaps TRBD1 (5 bases). Trimming removed 8 bases at V and 3 bases at J, with 8 bases between. The CDR3 has 12 amino acids. Germline V CDR1 and CDR2: MGHRA, YSYEKL.

Here the CDR3 DNA reads TGTGCCAGCAGCACCCCAGACAGGGGTCTCAGCGGGGAGCTGTTTTTT. It codes for CASSTPDRGLSGELFF. This sequence joins TRBV11-2 and TRBJ2-2, with 8 bases fitting TRBD1. Germline V CDR1 and CDR2: SGHAT, FQNNGV. CDR3 length equals 16 residues. Trimming at V came to 5 bases and at J to 7 bases, leaving 12 bases not matched to a gene.

V is TRBV4-1 and J is TRBJ2-4; D gene uncertain. Germline CDR1 reads MGHRA; CDR2 reads YSYEKL. This CDR3 is 17 amino acids long. Trimming took off 0 bases at V and 0 bases at J, with 12 bases between the two ends. The DNA of the CDR3 is TGCGCCAGCAGCCAAGATCAGACCGTTTTAGCCAAAAACATTCAGTACTTC. Translated, it gives CASSQDQTVLAKNIQYF.

V is TRBV5-6 and J is TRBJ1-5; 7 bases match TRBD1. V lost 4 bases to trimming and J lost 9 bases; unmatched junction nucleotides: 7. The V gene's germline CDR1 is SGHDT and CDR2 YYEEEE. The CDR3 spans 13 residues. CDR3 region: CASSPGQEGPQHF. The CDR3 DNA sequence: TGTGCCAGCAGCCCCGGACAGGAAGGGCCCCAGCATTTT.

The genes are TRBV5-1 and TRBJ1-1; D may be TRBD1 (5 bases). CDR3 length equals 16 residues. Trimming took 4 bases from V and 2 from J, leaving 18 bases between them. CDR1 SGHRS and CDR2 YFSETQ come from the germline V gene. The CDR3 DNA reads as TGCGCCAGCAGCCTACAGGCGCGGTCGCCCAACACTGAAGCTTTCTTT. The encoded protein is CASSLQARSPNTEAFF.

This chain's CDR3 is CASSHNEGQPDSPLHF. CDR3 DNA: TGCGCCAGCAGCCATAATGAGGGACAGCCTGATTCACCCCTCCACTTT. The chain is built from TRBV4-1 and TRBJ1-6; 7 bases align to TRBD1. The CDR3 spans 16 residues. The germline V gene encodes CDR1 MGHRA and CDR2 YSYEKL. The V segment lost 3 bases and the J segment 8 bases; nucleotides outside the gene matches: 10.

V is TRBV10-2 and J is TRBJ2-1; 11 nucleotides line up with TRBD2. The germline V gene has CDR1 WSHSY and CDR2 SAAADI. V shed 4 bases and J 9 bases; nucleotides not matched to a gene: 2. This CDR3 has 13 residues. The CDR3 spells CASSVAGGVEQFF. CDR3 in DNA: TGCGCCAGCAGTGTAGCGGGAGGGGTTGAGCAGTTCTTC.

This chain joins TRBV6-5 and TRBJ2-7; TRBD1 might be the D (5 bases). The germline V and J ends were trimmed by 7 bases and 4 bases, with 14 bases remaining between them. Germline V gene lookup returns CDR1 MNHEY and CDR2 SVGAGI. The CDR3 spans 13 residues. CDR3 amino acids: CASNPGQGYEQYF. The DNA of the CDR3 is TGTGCCAGCAATCCGGGCCAGGGTTACGAGCAGTACTTC.

A few counts support this clone. V and J are TRBV18 and TRBJ1-4; D not certain. CDR3 size: 16 residues. The V and J ends lost 0 bases and 8 bases respectively, with 16 bases between them. From germline, CDR1 is KGHSH and CDR2 LQKENI. The chain's CDR3 is CASSPPNDGDGEKLFF. As DNA, the CDR3 is TGTGCCAGCTCACCACCGAATGATGGGGATGGAGAAAAACTGTTTTTT.

The rearrangement joins TRBV10-3 to TRBJ2-5, with 11 bases aligning to TRBD1. The CDR3 length is 17 residues. V lost 0 bases to trimming and J lost 1 base; unmatched junction nucleotides: 4. Per the germline V gene, CDR1 is ENHRY and CDR2 is SYGVKD. CDR3 DNA: TGTGCCATCAGTGAGTCGAGGACAGGGGGCATCCAAGAGACCCAGTACTTC. As protein: CAISESRTGGIQETQYF.

The genes are TRBV6-4 and TRBJ1-2, with 8 bases aligning to TRBD1. The CDR3 totals 13 residues. The germline V gene encodes CDR1 MRHNA and CDR2 SNTAGT. Losses at the gene ends were 7 bases for V and 6 bases for J; bases not matched to a gene: 7. The CDR3 DNA reads TGTGCCAGCAAATCGGACAGGGATAATGGCTACACCTTC. This translates into CASKSDRDNGYTF.

The V call is TRBV14, the J call TRBJ2-6; D unresolved. The CDR3 is 15 amino acids. Germline CDR1 and CDR2: SGHDN and FVKESK. V was clipped by 4 bases and J by 0 bases, with 7 bases between them. The CDR3 sequence: CASSPSFSGANVLTF. CDR3 DNA sequence: TGTGCCAGCAGCCCGAGCTTCTCTGGGGCCAACGTCCTGACTTTC.

The chain joins TRBV19 to TRBJ2-1, with 8 bases lining up with TRBD2. The ends lost 6 bases at V and 10 bases at J; junction bases unmatched: 14. Germline loops: CDR1 LNHDA, CDR2 SQIVND (reference sequence). The CDR3 covers 15 residues. The CDR3 sequence is CASRSGGAATNEQFF. CDR3 DNA sequence: TGTGCCAGTAGAAGCGGGGGAGCAGCGACTAACGAGCAGTTCTTC.

The chain joins TRBV19 to TRBJ1-1; 7 bases agree with TRBD1. Germline V gene sequence: CDR1 LNHDA, CDR2 SQIVND (reference sequence). V shed 4 bases, J shed 2 bases, and the junction held 7 bases outside the gene matches. This CDR3 spans 15 amino acids. CDR3 nucleotide sequence: TGTGCCAGTAGTACCCCAAGGGGGCTTAACACTGAAGCTTTCTTT. This gives the protein CASSTPRGLNTEAFF. Complete variable domain (other parts from reference TRBV19 and TRBJ1-1): DGGITQSPKYLFRKEGQNVTLSCEQNLNHDAMYWYRQDPGQGLRLIYYSQIVNDFQKGDIAEGYSVSREKKESFPLTVTSAQKNPTAFYLCASSTPRGLNTEAFFGQGTRLTVV.

CDR3 DNA sequence: TGTGCCAGCTCACCCGGACAGGGAGTAGCAAGCAATCAGCCCCAGCATTTT. It yields the protein CASSPGQGVASNQPQHF. V is TRBV18 and J is TRBJ1-5; TRBD1 matches at 8 bases. The CDR3 has 17 residues. The trim removed 3 bases at V and 1 base at J, leaving 8 bases unmatched. Germline V gene sequence: CDR1 KGHSH, CDR2 LQKENI.